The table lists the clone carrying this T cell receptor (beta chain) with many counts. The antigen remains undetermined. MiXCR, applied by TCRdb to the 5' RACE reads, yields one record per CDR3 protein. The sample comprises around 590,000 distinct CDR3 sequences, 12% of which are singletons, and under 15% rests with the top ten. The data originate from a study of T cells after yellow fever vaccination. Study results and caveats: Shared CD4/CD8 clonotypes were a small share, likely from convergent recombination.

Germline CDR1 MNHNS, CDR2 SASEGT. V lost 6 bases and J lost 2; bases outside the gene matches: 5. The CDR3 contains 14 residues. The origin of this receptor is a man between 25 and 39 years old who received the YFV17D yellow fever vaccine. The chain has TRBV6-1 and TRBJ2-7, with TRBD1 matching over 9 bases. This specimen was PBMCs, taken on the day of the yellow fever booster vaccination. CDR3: CASRPTGGPYEQYF. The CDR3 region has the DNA TGTGCCAGCAGACCGACAGGGGGTCCCTACGAGCAGTACTTC.